A selection of T cell receptor beta chains follows, all from one sample in a study of cytomegalovirus exposure and HLA in healthy donors. Clones were sequenced by immunoSEQ multiplex PCR, and TCRdb holds only the in-frame ones, with some missing. Here the sample spans tens of thousands of clones, roughly 96% being singletons. The sequenced material came from PBMCs. These receptors all stem from a woman aged 18-29 years in good health and CMV-seronegative. The CDR3 runs from the conserved cysteine through the conserved F or W. Each record gives: V gene, D gene, J gene, clone size, CDR3 length, CDR3 DNA, CDR3 protein. D genes are given only for firm matches. The size entry is marked missing in some rows and otherwise reads once, few, many or a size class.

v_call: TRBV27
d_call: TRBD2
j_call: TRBJ2-2
clone_size: -
cdr3_length: 16
cdr3_nt: TGTGCCAGCAGCCTTCAAGCGGGAGGGCCCGGCGGGGAGCTGTTTTTT
cdr3_aa: CASSLQAGGPGGELFF

v_call: TRBV28
d_call: -
j_call: TRBJ1-2
clone_size: -
cdr3_length: 13
cdr3_nt: TGTGCCAGCAGTTTATCGGACTACTATGGCTACACCTTC
cdr3_aa: CASSLSDYYGYTF

v_call: TRBV30
d_call: TRBD1
j_call: TRBJ1-5
clone_size: -
cdr3_length: 16
cdr3_nt: TGTGCCTGGAGCCCCGGGACAGCCAGCCGCAATCAGCCCCAGCATTTT
cdr3_aa: CAWSPGTASRNQPQHF

v_call: TRBV29-1
d_call: TRBD1
j_call: TRBJ1-2
clone_size: -
cdr3_length: 14
cdr3_nt: TGCAGCGTTGGTGAGGGGGCGGTTAGCTATGGCTACACCTTC
cdr3_aa: CSVGEGAVSYGYTF

v_call: TRBV6-5
d_call: -
j_call: TRBJ1-3
clone_size: -
cdr3_length: 15
cdr3_nt: TGTGCCAGCAGTTATAGTCCGGCGGCGGCGGGCACCATATATTTT
cdr3_aa: CASSYSPAAAGTIYF

v_call: TRBV5-1
d_call: TRBD1
j_call: TRBJ2-7
clone_size: -
cdr3_length: 12
cdr3_nt: TGCGCCAGCAGCGGGACAGGGTACGAGCAGTACTTC
cdr3_aa: CASSGTGYEQYF

v_call: TRBV6-6
d_call: -
j_call: TRBJ1-2
clone_size: -
cdr3_length: 14
cdr3_nt: TGTGCCAGCAGAGAGGACAACCAAGGAGATGGCTACACCTTC
cdr3_aa: CASREDNQGDGYTF

v_call: TRBV6-1
d_call: -
j_call: TRBJ1-2
clone_size: -
cdr3_length: 13
cdr3_nt: TGTGCCAGCACCCCGACAGTCAACTATGGCTACACCTTC
cdr3_aa: CASTPTVNYGYTF

v_call: TRBV30
d_call: -
j_call: TRBJ1-5
clone_size: -
cdr3_length: 13
cdr3_nt: TGTGCCTGGAGTGGGAGTAGCAATCAGCCCCAGCATTTT
cdr3_aa: CAWSGSSNQPQHF

v_call: TRBV5-6
d_call: TRBD1
j_call: TRBJ1-1
clone_size: -
cdr3_length: 14
cdr3_nt: TGTGCCAGCAGCTCTCAGGGGGCGTCCACTGAAGCTTTCTTT
cdr3_aa: CASSSQGASTEAFF

v_call: TRBV11-2
d_call: TRBD2
j_call: TRBJ2-1
clone_size: -
cdr3_length: 15
cdr3_nt: TGTGCCAGCAGCTTTTTACGGGGGGTAGGGAATGAGCAGTTCTTC
cdr3_aa: CASSFLRGVGNEQFF

v_call: TRBV7-9
d_call: TRBD1
j_call: TRBJ2-5
clone_size: -
cdr3_length: 19
cdr3_nt: TGTGCCAGCAGCTTCTACCCTCCTTTCGGGACAGGGGGATCAGAGACCCAGTACTTC
cdr3_aa: CASSFYPPFGTGGSETQYF

v_call: TRBV2
d_call: TRBD1
j_call: TRBJ1-4
clone_size: -
cdr3_length: 11
cdr3_nt: TGTGCCAGCGGGAGGACAGGTTATCTGTTTTTT
cdr3_aa: CASGRTGYLFF

v_call: TRBV9
d_call: -
j_call: TRBJ2-3
clone_size: -
cdr3_length: 17
cdr3_nt: TGTGCCAGCAGCGTTTCTGTAAGGGGCGGACCCACAGATACGCAGTATTTT
cdr3_aa: CASSVSVRGGPTDTQYF

v_call: TRBV7-2
d_call: TRBD2
j_call: TRBJ2-3
clone_size: -
cdr3_length: 15
cdr3_nt: TGTGCCAGCAGCTGGACTAGCGGGAACACAGATACGCAGTATTTT
cdr3_aa: CASSWTSGNTDTQYF

v_call: TRBV27
d_call: -
j_call: TRBJ2-1
clone_size: -
cdr3_length: 14
cdr3_nt: TGTGCCAGCAGTCGCGGTATTCCTAACAATGAGCAGTTCTTC
cdr3_aa: CASSRGIPNNEQFF

v_call: TRBV5-5
d_call: TRBD2
j_call: TRBJ2-7
clone_size: once
cdr3_length: 14
cdr3_nt: TGTGCCAGCAGCTTGGTGGGGGGGTCCTCCGAGCAGTACTTC
cdr3_aa: CASSLVGGSSEQYF

v_call: TRBV2
d_call: -
j_call: TRBJ2-4
clone_size: -
cdr3_length: 14
cdr3_nt: TGTGCCAGCACGGACGGGGTTGTCAAAAACATTCAGTACTTC
cdr3_aa: CASTDGVVKNIQYF

v_call: TRBV28
d_call: TRBD2
j_call: TRBJ2-3
clone_size: -
cdr3_length: 18
cdr3_nt: TGTGCCAGCACCCCCCTGGCCCTAGCGGGAAGCCGCACAGATACGCAGTATTTT
cdr3_aa: CASTPLALAGSRTDTQYF

v_call: TRBV5-6
d_call: TRBD2
j_call: TRBJ2-5
clone_size: -
cdr3_length: 15
cdr3_nt: TGTGCCAGCAGCTTGGTATCTAGCGGGCAAGAGACCCAGTACTTC
cdr3_aa: CASSLVSSGQETQYF

v_call: TRBV9
d_call: -
j_call: TRBJ2-6
clone_size: -
cdr3_length: 17
cdr3_nt: TGTGCCAGCAGCGTACAGGGTAGCGGCTCTGGGGCCAACGTCCTGACTTTC
cdr3_aa: CASSVQGSGSGANVLTF

v_call: TRBV7-2
d_call: TRBD1
j_call: TRBJ1-2
clone_size: -
cdr3_length: 16
cdr3_nt: TGTGCCAGCAGCTTAGACGGGACAGGGGATTCGAATGGCTACACCTTC
cdr3_aa: CASSLDGTGDSNGYTF

v_call: TRBV29-1
d_call: TRBD1
j_call: TRBJ2-3
clone_size: once
cdr3_length: 17
cdr3_nt: TGCAGCGTTGATGGTGACGGGACAGGGGGGTCCCGAGATACGCAGTATTTT
cdr3_aa: CSVDGDGTGGSRDTQYF

v_call: TRBV7-2
d_call: -
j_call: TRBJ1-2
clone_size: -
cdr3_length: 15
cdr3_nt: TGTGCCAGCAGCTTTGGGCAGGCAGCTAACTATGGCTACACCTTC
cdr3_aa: CASSFGQAANYGYTF

v_call: TRBV9
d_call: -
j_call: TRBJ2-1
clone_size: -
cdr3_length: 14
cdr3_nt: TGTGCCAGCAGCCTAGGAGGCTCCTACAATGAGCAGTTCTTC
cdr3_aa: CASSLGGSYNEQFF

v_call: TRBV13
d_call: TRBD1
j_call: TRBJ2-7
clone_size: -
cdr3_length: 14
cdr3_nt: TGTGCCAGCAGCTTAGGGACAGGGGGCAGCGAGCAGTACTTC
cdr3_aa: CASSLGTGGSEQYF

v_call: TRBV19
d_call: TRBD1
j_call: TRBJ1-2
clone_size: -
cdr3_length: 16
cdr3_nt: TGTGCCAGTAGTACCCCCCGACAGGGGAAGGGCTATGGCTACACCTTC
cdr3_aa: CASSTPRQGKGYGYTF

v_call: TRBV7-7
d_call: TRBD2
j_call: TRBJ2-5
clone_size: -
cdr3_length: 15
cdr3_nt: TGTGCCAGCAGCTTAGCTTTAGCGGGGGGAGAGACCCAGTACTTC
cdr3_aa: CASSLALAGGETQYF

v_call: TRBV18
d_call: -
j_call: TRBJ2-5
clone_size: -
cdr3_length: 16
cdr3_nt: TGTGCCAGCTCACCACCAGTACTGTCGGGGAGGGAGACCCAGTACTTC
cdr3_aa: CASSPPVLSGRETQYF

v_call: TRBV7-9
d_call: TRBD2
j_call: TRBJ2-1
clone_size: -
cdr3_length: 18
cdr3_nt: TGTGCCAGCAGCCCCAGGACTAGCGGGAGGTTTACCTACAATGAGCAGTTCTTC
cdr3_aa: CASSPRTSGRFTYNEQFF

v_call: TRBV11-2
d_call: TRBD2
j_call: TRBJ2-5
clone_size: -
cdr3_length: 17
cdr3_nt: TGTGCCAGCAGCTTAGAATTTAGGGCTAGCGGGAGAGGGACCCAGTACTTC
cdr3_aa: CASSLEFRASGRGTQYF

v_call: TRBV5-1
d_call: TRBD1
j_call: TRBJ2-7
clone_size: -
cdr3_length: 14
cdr3_nt: TGCGCCAGCGCCTGGACAGGGGGCTCCTACGAGCAGTACTTC
cdr3_aa: CASAWTGGSYEQYF

v_call: TRBV27
d_call: TRBD1
j_call: TRBJ1-2
clone_size: -
cdr3_length: 13
cdr3_nt: TGTGCCAGCGGCCGGACAGGGGTCTATGGCTACACCTTC
cdr3_aa: CASGRTGVYGYTF

v_call: TRBV14
d_call: -
j_call: TRBJ1-1
clone_size: once
cdr3_length: 16
cdr3_nt: TGTGCCAGCAGCCAAGACATACGGGCGAGGGGGACTGAAGCTTTCTTT
cdr3_aa: CASSQDIRARGTEAFF

v_call: TRBV20-1
d_call: -
j_call: TRBJ1-2
clone_size: -
cdr3_length: 11
cdr3_nt: TGCAGTGCAGATAAGACAAGGAGCTACACCTTC
cdr3_aa: CSADKTRSYTF

v_call: TRBV6-1
d_call: -
j_call: TRBJ2-2
clone_size: -
cdr3_length: 19
cdr3_nt: TGTGCCAGCCGTGGGGGCCAGAATCTACTACGCACGAACACCGGGGAGCTGTTTTTT
cdr3_aa: CASRGGQNLLRTNTGELFF

v_call: TRBV4-3
d_call: -
j_call: TRBJ2-7
clone_size: once
cdr3_length: 16
cdr3_nt: TGCGCCAGCAGCCAAGAGAGGGGAACAGGGAGCCACGAGCAGTACTTC
cdr3_aa: CASSQERGTGSHEQYF

v_call: TRBV7-8
d_call: -
j_call: TRBJ1-1
clone_size: -
cdr3_length: 14
cdr3_nt: TGTGCCAGCAGCTGGGGGGAGGGGTACACTGAAGCTTTCTTT
cdr3_aa: CASSWGEGYTEAFF

v_call: TRBV7-2
d_call: TRBD2
j_call: TRBJ2-1
clone_size: -
cdr3_length: 13
cdr3_nt: TGTGCCAGCAGGCGTAGCGGGAGGAATGAGCAGTTCTTC
cdr3_aa: CASRRSGRNEQFF

v_call: TRBV4-3
d_call: TRBD2
j_call: TRBJ2-3
clone_size: -
cdr3_length: 16
cdr3_nt: TGCGCCAGCAGCCAAGATTGGCGGGGGAGCACAGATACGCAGTATTTT
cdr3_aa: CASSQDWRGSTDTQYF

v_call: TRBV28
d_call: TRBD2
j_call: TRBJ2-7
clone_size: -
cdr3_length: 14
cdr3_nt: TGTGCCAGCTCAAGGACTAGCGGCTCCTACGAGCAGTACTTC
cdr3_aa: CASSRTSGSYEQYF

v_call: TRBV19
d_call: TRBD2
j_call: TRBJ2-1
clone_size: -
cdr3_length: 16
cdr3_nt: TGTGCCAGTAGTATACTCCCGGGACTAGTAGGGAATGAGCAGTTCTTC
cdr3_aa: CASSILPGLVGNEQFF